In its sample, the clone carrying this TCR beta chain was seen many times. Its antigen is unknown. Time point of the sample: pre-sensitization, week 0. Treatment defined: therapeutic diphenylcyclopropenone sensitization with weekly scalp DPC. Total RNA was extracted from unfractionated whole blood. This specimen belongs to a study of human T cells and chemical hapten exposure. Study in general: The patients, most of them female, presented with alopecia areata, totalis or universalis.

Findings of the study overall: Counts of expanded TCRs at PT1 were positively correlated with patch test score.

TCRdb analysed the RACE reads with MiXCR anew, one entry per CDR3 protein. The data contain approximately 370,000 distinct CDR3 sequences, approximately 5.8% of them singletons. The sequences come from whole blood, collected in connection with sensitization to the hapten diphenylcyclopropenone (DPC). The TCR was taken from a woman aged 18-29 years with alopecia areata. Some clones in this sample may be carry-over from other donors' samples.

CDR3 sequence (DNA): TGTGCCAGCAGCTTAGAAAGGTCTAGCACAGATACGCAGTATTTT. This translates into CASSLERSSTDTQYF. The chain has TRBV7-2 and TRBJ2-3; D gene uncertain. This CDR3 has 15 amino acids. The V and J ends lost 1 base and 0 bases respectively, with 8 bases between them. Germline V gives CDR1 SGHTA, CDR2 FQGNSA.